The 29 T cell receptor beta chains in this list originate from one sample, sequenced in a study of cytomegalovirus exposure and HLA in healthy donors. The table came from immunoSEQ multiplex PCR; TCRdb's copy has only in-frame clones and leaves some out. The table lists 130,000 or so clones, about 91% of them singletons. The sample was PBMCs. The receptors were sampled from a woman between 18 and 29 years old in good health and CMV-seropositive.

The rearrangement joins TRBV7-3 to TRBJ2-1; 8 bases are shared with TRBD2. The germline V gene encodes CDR1 SGHTA and CDR2 FQGTGA. The CDR3 runs to 16 residues. Germline trimming cut 3 bases from V and 6 bases from J; bases unmatched to any gene: 10. This CDR3 reads CASSFATGGGTNEQFF. For the CDR3, the DNA is TGTGCCAGCAGCTTTGCTACGGGCGGGGGGACCAATGAGCAGTTCTTC.

J is TRBJ2-1 and V is TRBV19; unclear D gene. CDR3 length: 14 amino acids. Trimming pared 5 bases from V and 0 bases from J, leaving 8 bases between. In germline, CDR1 is LNHDA, CDR2 SQIVND (reference sequence). The DNA of the CDR3 is TGTGCCAGTAGTTGGGCGAGCTCCTACAATGAGCAGTTCTTC. This gives the protein CASSWASSYNEQFF.

This clone was detected only once. V gene TRBV7-9 combines with J gene TRBJ2-5; 8 positions match TRBD2. With V trimmed by 5 bases and J by 2 bases, 4 bases remained unmatched. Germline V gene data show CDR1 as SEHNR and CDR2 as FQNEAQ (reference sequence). CDR3 length equals 14 residues. The CDR3 loop reads CASSKRGSQETQYF. Here the CDR3 DNA reads TGTGCCAGCAGCAAGCGGGGGAGTCAAGAGACCCAGTACTTC.

The chain joins TRBV6-6 to TRBJ1-2; D not resolved. V shed 7 bases and J shed 4 bases, with 7 bases lying between them. The CDR3 extends over 11 amino acids. Looked up from germline, CDR1 is MNHNY and CDR2 is SVGAGI (reference sequence). The CDR3 DNA is TGTGCCAGCAAAAGAGGCTATGGCTACACCTTC. As protein: CASKRGYGYTF.

The sample holds a few counts of this clone. The gene calls are TRBV15 and TRBJ1-3; D gene ambiguous. This CDR3 comprises 16 residues. Trimming removed 2 bases at V and 0 bases at J, with 11 bases between. CDR1 and CDR2 from the germline V gene are LNHNV and YYDKDF (reference sequence). DNA for the CDR3: TGTGCCACCAGCAGACAGGCGATCGACTCTGGAAACACCATATATTTT. Protein product: CATSRQAIDSGNTIYF.

Of note for this clone: This sample also contains other DNA sequences that code for the same CDR3. The genes are TRBV19 and TRBJ2-5; TRBD1 matches at 10 bases. The CDR3 covers 14 residues. Germline V CDR1 and CDR2: LNHDA, SQIVND (reference sequence). V was pared by 1 base and J by 5 bases, with 1 base of the junction left unmatched. CDR3 in amino acids: CASSIGQGAETQYF. CDR3 DNA: TGTGCCAGTAGTATAGGACAGGGGGCCGAGACCCAGTACTTC.

The chain links TRBV6-6 to TRBJ1-1; D gene unclear. The germline CDR1 and CDR2 sequences are MNHNY and SVGAGI (reference sequence). This CDR3 comprises 14 residues. V dropped 0 bases and J dropped 2 bases, with 7 bases sitting between them. Here the CDR3 DNA reads TGTGCCAGCAGTTACTCGAAGCTTAACACTGAAGCTTTCTTT. This encodes CASSYSKLNTEAFF.

The J gene is TRBJ1-5, the V gene TRBV28, with 8 positions matching TRBD1. Germline trimming cut 6 bases from V and 0 bases from J; bases unmatched to any gene: 7. From germline, CDR1 is MDHEN and CDR2 SYDVKM. The CDR3 contains 16 residues. CDR3: CASSPGGRDSNQPQHF. CDR3 sequence (DNA): TGTGCCAGCAGCCCAGGGGGCAGGGATAGCAATCAGCCCCAGCATTTT.

The chain uses TRBV12-5 and TRBJ1-2; no clear D gene. The CDR3 has 16 residues. Between the trimmed V and J ends, which lost 6 bases and 2 bases, there was a span of 19 bases. CDR1 is LGHNT, CDR2 FRNRAP, per germline. DNA for the CDR3: TGTGCTAGTGGGGGTTGGGCAGTAACCTCGAACTATGGCTACACCTTC. It encodes CASGGWAVTSNYGYTF.

The chain couples TRBV30 to TRBJ2-5, with D perhaps matching TRBD1 (6 bases). The V gene's germline CDR1 is GTSNPN and CDR2 SVGIG (reference sequence). The CDR3 totals 11 residues. Trimming removed 4 bases from V and 3 bases from J, with 6 bases in between. The CDR3 DNA reads as TGTGCCTGGACAGGGGAAGAGACCCAGTACTTC. It is translated as CAWTGEETQYF.

This chain joins TRBV5-6 and TRBJ1-2; D is perhaps TRBD1 (6 bases). Trimming cost V 0 bases and J 4 bases, with 10 bases left between them. CDR3 length: 14 residues. Germline lookup yields CDR1 SGHDT and CDR2 YYEEEE. The CDR3: CASSLAQGGYGYTF. In DNA form, the CDR3 reads TGTGCCAGCAGCTTGGCCCAAGGGGGCTATGGCTACACCTTC.

This clone has a handful of counts. The chain couples TRBV30 to TRBJ1-1; D unclear. Trimming pared 4 bases from V and 3 bases from J, leaving 6 bases between. CDR1 GTSNPN and CDR2 SVGIG come from the germline V gene (reference sequence). The CDR3 is 11 residues long. CDR3: CAWTGYTEAFF. CDR3 coding DNA: TGTGCCTGGACGGGTTACACTGAAGCTTTCTTT. Drawing the rest from reference TRBV30 and TRBJ1-1, the complete variable domain is SQTIHQWPATLVQPVGSPLSLECTVEGTSNPNLYWYRQAAGRGLQLLFYSVGIGQISSEVPQNLSASRPQDRQFILSSKKLLLSDSGFYLCAWTGYTEAFFGQGTRLTVV.

The chain joins TRBV7-9 to TRBJ2-2; D gene uncertain. Trimming shortened V by 0 bases and J by 1 base, and 6 bases separated the two germline ends. CDR1 SEHNR and CDR2 FQNEAQ come from the germline V gene (reference sequence). The length of the CDR3 is 15 residues. In DNA, the CDR3 is TGTGCCAGCAGCTTAGCACCAGTGAACACCGGGGAGCTGTTTTTT. It codes for CASSLAPVNTGELFF.

The genes are TRBV30 and TRBJ1-1, with a tentative D call TRBD1 (5 bases). Germline V gene sequence: CDR1 GTSNPN, CDR2 SVGIG (reference sequence). Trimming pared 2 bases from V and 10 bases from J, leaving 11 bases between. This CDR3 spans 11 amino acids. CDR3 sequence (DNA): TGTGCCTGGAGTTCAGGGAAAACAGCTTTCTTT. Its protein product is CAWSSGKTAFF.

The genes are TRBV28 and TRBJ1-5; D is ambiguous. Between the trimmed V and J ends, which lost 3 bases and 4 bases, there was a span of 7 bases. This CDR3 comprises 13 residues. Germline lookup yields CDR1 MDHEN and CDR2 SYDVKM. The CDR3 region is CASSLEMNQPQHF. Here the CDR3 DNA reads TGTGCCAGCAGTTTGGAGATGAATCAGCCCCAGCATTTT.

The rearrangement links TRBV5-1 to TRBJ2-2, with 10 bases fitting TRBD1. Looked up from germline, CDR1 is SGHRS and CDR2 is YFSETQ. With V trimmed by 4 bases and J by 6 bases, 6 bases remained unmatched. This CDR3 region has 15 residues. The CDR3 here is CASSQGQGIAGELFF. CDR3 in DNA: TGCGCCAGCAGCCAGGGACAGGGGATCGCCGGGGAGCTGTTTTTT.

The V and J genes are TRBV9 and TRBJ2-2, with 11 bases lining up with TRBD1. V lost 4 bases and J lost 5; bases outside the gene matches: 7. Germline V CDR1 and CDR2: SGDLS, YYNGEE. The CDR3 contains 16 residues. CDR3 residues: CASSSPGTGGTGELFF. CDR3 DNA sequence: TGTGCCAGCAGCTCCCCCGGGACAGGGGGAACCGGGGAGCTGTTTTTT.

The rearrangement links TRBV5-1 to TRBJ1-3; no clear D. V was cut by 4 bases and J by 0 bases, with 14 bases left in between. The germline V gene encodes CDR1 SGHRS and CDR2 YFSETQ. The length of the CDR3 is 16 residues. In nucleotides, the CDR3 is TGCGCCAGCAGCCTAGGCCCTCCTACCTCTGGAAACACCATATATTTT. This sequence encodes CASSLGPPTSGNTIYF.

Note on this clone: Other DNA sequences in the same sample also yield this CDR3. This sequence joins TRBV6-5 and TRBJ1-5; D gene uncertain. The CDR3 is made up of 13 amino acids. The germline gives CDR1 MNHEY, CDR2 SVGAGI. The V gene lost 5 bases and the J gene lost 4 bases, with 9 bases spanning the gap. The DNA of the CDR3 is TGTGCCAGCAGTAGGACGGGAAATCAGCCCCAGCATTTT. Translation: CASSRTGNQPQHF.

This clone was detected once. The rearrangement uses TRBV5-8 and TRBJ2-2; weak D call: TRBD2 (5 bases). Germline CDR1 and CDR2: SGHTS and YDEGEE. The CDR3 has 13 amino acids. Trimming pared 7 bases from V and 6 bases from J, leaving 13 bases between. CDR3 DNA sequence: TGTGCCAGCCGCTGGGCCGGGGCCGGGGAGCTGTTTTTT. It encodes CASRWAGAGELFF.

The rearrangement uses TRBV28 and TRBJ2-7; the match to TRBD1 covers 8 bases. V dropped 5 bases and J dropped 3; count of bases not matched to a gene: 9. The CDR3 spans 15 residues. The germline V gene has CDR1 MDHEN and CDR2 SYDVKM. The CDR3 region is CASSPRTGTYYEQYF. The CDR3, as DNA: TGTGCCAGCAGTCCACGGACAGGGACTTACTACGAGCAGTACTTC.

The genes are TRBV6-1 and TRBJ2-7; TRBD1 matches at 11 bases. V shed 5 bases and J 3 bases; nucleotides not matched to a gene: 3. CDR3 length equals 14 residues. CDR1 is MNHNS, CDR2 SASEGT, per germline. CDR3 nucleotide sequence: TGTGCCAGCAGTACCGGGACAGGGGGCTACGAGCAGTACTTC. The encoded protein is CASSTGTGGYEQYF.

The CDR3 loop is CASSGSGTSGYNEQFF. The CDR3 DNA follows: TGTGCCAGCAGCGGATCCGGGACTAGCGGGTACAATGAGCAGTTCTTC. The gene calls are TRBV5-6 and TRBJ2-1; 12 bases align to TRBD2. The germline CDR1 and CDR2 sequences are SGHDT and YYEEEE. The CDR3 runs 16 residues. V gave up 4 bases and J gave up 4 bases; unmatched junction bases: 6.

The chain has TRBV9 and TRBJ2-7; no firm D call. With 0 bases removed from V and 0 bases from J, the gap between germline ends came to 7 bases. The germline CDR1 and CDR2 sequences are SGDLS and YYNGEE. The CDR3 consists of 14 residues. The CDR3: CASSVELDSYEQYF. The CDR3 DNA reads TGTGCCAGCAGCGTAGAATTAGACTCCTACGAGCAGTACTTC.

The chain employs TRBV7-2 and TRBJ2-3; TRBD2 aligns across 8 bases. Trimming took 2 bases from V and 3 from J; bases not matched to a gene: 7. This CDR3 region has 16 residues. The V gene's germline CDR1 is SGHTA and CDR2 FQGNSA. The chain's CDR3 is CASSLLGLVLTDTQYF. Written as DNA, the CDR3 is TGTGCCAGCAGCTTACTGGGACTAGTCTTGACAGATACGCAGTATTTT.

This clone was detected a few times. The rearrangement uses TRBV7-2 and TRBJ1-6, with D tentatively TRBD1 (6 bases). CDR3 length equals 14 residues. V was trimmed by 3 bases and J by 7 bases, leaving 10 bases between them. CDR1 and CDR2 from the germline V gene are SGHTA and FQGNSA. Written as DNA, the CDR3 is TGTGCCAGCAGCTTCAGAGACAGGAATTCACCCCTCCACTTT. Protein sequence: CASSFRDRNSPLHF.

The V and J genes are TRBV5-1 and TRBJ2-1; 7 nucleotides agree with TRBD1. This CDR3 has 13 residues. The ends lost 3 bases at V and 6 bases at J; junction bases unmatched: 3. Germline values: CDR1 SGHRS, CDR2 YFSETQ. The CDR3: CASSSGQANEQFF. The CDR3 region has the DNA TGCGCCAGCAGCTCAGGACAGGCCAATGAGCAGTTCTTC.

This chain links TRBV28 with TRBJ1-1, with D maybe TRBD1 (6 bases). The germline gives CDR1 MDHEN, CDR2 SYDVKM. The CDR3 is 16 residues long. V was trimmed by 5 bases and J by 0 bases, leaving 16 bases between them. In nucleotides, the CDR3 is TGTGCCAGCAGTCCTCATCCGGGACAAATGAACACTGAAGCTTTCTTT. It encodes CASSPHPGQMNTEAFF.

This clone was counted once. This chain links TRBV5-6 with TRBJ2-1; 7 bases line up with TRBD2. CDR1 is SGHDT, CDR2 YYEEEE, per germline. The CDR3 runs 14 residues. The ends lost 9 bases at V and 4 bases at J; junction bases unmatched: 10. CDR3 sequence (DNA): TGTGCCACCAAACTAAGCGGGGCTTACAATGAGCAGTTCTTC. It codes for CATKLSGAYNEQFF.